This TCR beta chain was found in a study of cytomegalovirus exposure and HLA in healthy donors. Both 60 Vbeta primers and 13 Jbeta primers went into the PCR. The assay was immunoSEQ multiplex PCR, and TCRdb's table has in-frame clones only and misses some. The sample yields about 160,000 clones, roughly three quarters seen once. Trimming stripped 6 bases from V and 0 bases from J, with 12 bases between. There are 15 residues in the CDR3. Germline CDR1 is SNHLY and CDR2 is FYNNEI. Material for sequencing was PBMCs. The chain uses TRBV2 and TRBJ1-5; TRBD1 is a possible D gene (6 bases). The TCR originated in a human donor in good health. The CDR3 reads CASRRGGYSNQPQHF. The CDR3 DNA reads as TGTGCCAGCAGGAGAGGGGGTTATAGCAATCAGCCCCAGCATTTT.